This is a list of T cell receptor beta chains from one sample in a study of blood T cell repertoires in COVID-19. Using immunoSEQ multiplex PCR, the repertoire was profiled, and TCRdb retains in-frame clones only, with some absent. The table has about 130,000 clones, approximately 85% seen once; the top ten hold approximately 4.3%. The sequencing sample was made of peripheral blood. These receptors all come from a human donor in a cohort sampled during active COVID-19. CDR3s include the opening cysteine and the closing phenylalanine or tryptophan. D genes are given only for firm matches. Clone size is given for some rows only: seen once, a few or many times, or a class if the clone is expanded.

>TRBV3-1/TRBV3-2|once|.|TRBJ2-4
CASSQLTSGAKNIQYF
TGTGCCAGCAGCCAATTAACATCGGGAGCCAAAAACATTCAGTACTTC
>TRBV2|many|TRBD1|TRBJ1-2
CASSPDRGRGGYTF
TGTGCCAGCAGTCCTGACAGGGGGCGAGGGGGCTACACCTTC
>TRBV27|once|TRBD1|TRBJ2-7
CASSPRTGVLREQYF
TGTGCCAGCAGTCCTCGTACAGGGGTCCTGAGGGAGCAGTACTTC
>TRBV15|.|.|TRBJ1-2
CATSRDHIGGYTF
TGTGCCACCAGCAGAGACCATATCGGTGGCTACACCTTC
>TRBV5-1|.|.|TRBJ2-7
CASSTAGQGWAEQYF
TGCGCCAGCAGCACAGCCGGGCAGGGGTGGGCCGAGCAGTACTTC
>TRBV30|.|TRBD2|TRBJ2-1
CAWGRVRAGGEQFF
TGTGCCTGGGGTCGAGTCCGCGCGGGAGGTGAGCAGTTCTTC
>TRBV6-6|.|.|TRBJ1-4
CASAPRPPQDEKLFF
TGTGCCAGCGCCCCTCGTCCGCCCCAGGATGAAAAACTGTTTTTT
>TRBV11-3|.|.|TRBJ2-5
CASSLDQAFQETQYF
TGTGCCAGCAGCTTAGATCAGGCGTTCCAAGAGACCCAGTACTTC
>TRBV6-5|once|.|TRBJ1-4
CASGSEKLFF
TGTGCCAGCGGGAGTGAAAAACTGTTTTTT
>TRBV3-1/TRBV3-2|.|.|TRBJ1-2
CASSYGGQFALGYTF
TGTGCCAGCAGCTACGGAGGTCAGTTTGCCCTTGGCTACACCTTC
>TRBV3-1/TRBV3-2|.|.|TRBJ1-4
CASSQGGQLNEKLFF
TGTGCCAGCAGCCAAGGGGGGCAGCTTAATGAAAAACTGTTTTTT
>TRBV20-1|few|.|TRBJ1-1
CSASPGNTEAFF
TGCAGTGCTAGTCCGGGGAACACTGAAGCTTTCTTT
>TRBV2|.|TRBD1|TRBJ1-4
CASRRPGQGNEKLFF
TGTGCCAGCAGGCGCCCGGGACAGGGAAACGAAAAACTGTTTTTT
>TRBV7-9|.|.|TRBJ1-5
CASSFEQNNQPQHF
TGTGCCAGCAGCTTCGAACAGAACAATCAGCCCCAGCATTTT
>TRBV7-2|.|.|TRBJ2-3
CASSLVGGGQDTQYF
TGTGCCAGCAGCTTAGTGGGAGGGGGGCAGGATACGCAGTATTTT